The sequence of this T cell receptor (beta chain) was determined in a study of OX40 agonist ivuxolimab in advanced cancers. In the study overall: Partial responses were achieved by three patients, one with hepatocellular carcinoma and two with cutaneous melanoma. The study, taken as a whole, reports: Dose levels from 0.1 to 3.0 mg/kg saw CD4+ and CD8+ blood T cells expand clonally by week 6.

Germline values: CDR1 SGHRS, CDR2 YFSETQ. This CDR3 is built from 13 residues. The ends were cut back, 2 bases at V and 1 base at J, with 6 bases in the middle. Here immunoSEQ multiplex PCR was the method, and the copy in TCRdb shows in-frame clones only, minus some. The table includes fewer than 85,000 clones, 85% detected once. A note on this clone: No antigen is known for it.

J is TRBJ1-1 and V is TRBV5-1; no definite D call. The receptor's source is an adult with an advanced solid tumor such as melanoma, head and neck, liver or kidney cancer. Sequencing was performed on CD4+ or CD8+ T cells sorted from blood, taken in a trial of the OX40 agonist ivuxolimab. This CDR3 reads CASSFASNTEAFF. CDR3 nucleotide sequence: TGCGCCAGCAGCTTTGCCTCGAACACTGAAGCTTTCTTT.